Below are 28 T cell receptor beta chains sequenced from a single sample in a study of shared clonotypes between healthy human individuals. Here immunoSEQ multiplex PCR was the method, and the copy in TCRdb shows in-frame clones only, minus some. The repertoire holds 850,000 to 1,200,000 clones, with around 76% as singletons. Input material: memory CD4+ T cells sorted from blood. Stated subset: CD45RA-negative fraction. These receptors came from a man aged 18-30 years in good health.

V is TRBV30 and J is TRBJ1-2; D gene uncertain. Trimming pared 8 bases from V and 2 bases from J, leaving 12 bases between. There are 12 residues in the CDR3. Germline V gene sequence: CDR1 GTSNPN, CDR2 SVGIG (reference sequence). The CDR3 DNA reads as TGTGCCCGATCGGGAAGGAACTATGGCTACACCTTC. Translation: CARSGRNYGYTF.

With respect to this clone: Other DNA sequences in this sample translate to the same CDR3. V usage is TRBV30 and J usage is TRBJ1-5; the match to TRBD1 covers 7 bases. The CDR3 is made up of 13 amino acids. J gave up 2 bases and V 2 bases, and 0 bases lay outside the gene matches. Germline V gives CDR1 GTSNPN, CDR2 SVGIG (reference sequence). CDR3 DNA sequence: TGTGCCTGGAGTACAGGGGGCAATCAGCCCCAGCATTTT. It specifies CAWSTGGNQPQHF.

The CDR3 loop is CASSEQTGVGSPLHF. DNA of the CDR3: TGTGCCAGCAGTGAACAGACAGGGGTGGGTTCACCCCTCCACTTT. The chain carries TRBV2 and TRBJ1-6, with 8 nucleotides matching TRBD1. The germline CDR1 and CDR2 sequences are SNHLY and FYNNEI. The CDR3 runs to 15 residues. With V trimmed by 2 bases and J by 9 bases, 6 bases remained unmatched.

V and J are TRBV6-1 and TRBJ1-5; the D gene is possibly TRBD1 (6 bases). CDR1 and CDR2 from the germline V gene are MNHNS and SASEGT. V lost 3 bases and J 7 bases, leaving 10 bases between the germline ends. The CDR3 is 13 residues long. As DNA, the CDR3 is TGTGCCAGCAGTGAGGACAGTCGACAGCCCCAGCATTTT. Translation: CASSEDSRQPQHF.

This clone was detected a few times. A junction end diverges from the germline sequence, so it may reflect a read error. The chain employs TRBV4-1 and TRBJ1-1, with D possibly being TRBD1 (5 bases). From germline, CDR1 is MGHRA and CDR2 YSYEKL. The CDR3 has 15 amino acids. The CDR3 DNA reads TGCGCCAGCAGCCCTTGGGGCAGCTTGAACACTAAAGCTTTCTTT. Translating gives CASSPWGSLNTKAFF.

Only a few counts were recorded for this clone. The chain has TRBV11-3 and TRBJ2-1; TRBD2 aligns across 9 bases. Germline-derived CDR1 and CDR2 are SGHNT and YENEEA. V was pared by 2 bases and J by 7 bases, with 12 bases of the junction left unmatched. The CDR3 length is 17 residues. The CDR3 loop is CASSLFSSGKAGNEQFF. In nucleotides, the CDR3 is TGTGCCAGCAGCTTATTTTCTAGCGGGAAAGCGGGTAATGAGCAGTTCTTC.

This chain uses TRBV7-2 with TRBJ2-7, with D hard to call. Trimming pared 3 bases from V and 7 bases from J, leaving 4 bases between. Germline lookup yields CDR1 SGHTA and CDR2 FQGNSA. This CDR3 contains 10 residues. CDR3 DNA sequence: TGTGCCAGCAGCTTTGGGGAGCAGTACTTC. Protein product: CASSFGEQYF.

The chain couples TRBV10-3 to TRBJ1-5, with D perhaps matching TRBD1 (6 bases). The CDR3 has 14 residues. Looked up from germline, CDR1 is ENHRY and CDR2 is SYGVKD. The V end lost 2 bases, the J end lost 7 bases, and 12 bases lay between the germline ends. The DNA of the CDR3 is TGTGCCATCAGTGAGGACAGGACGGGACAGCCCCAGCATTTT. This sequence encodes CAISEDRTGQPQHF.

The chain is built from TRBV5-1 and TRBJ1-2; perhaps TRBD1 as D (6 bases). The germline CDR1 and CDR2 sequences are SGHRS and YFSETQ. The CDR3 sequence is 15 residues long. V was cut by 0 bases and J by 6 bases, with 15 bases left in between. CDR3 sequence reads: CASSLERGNRDGYTF. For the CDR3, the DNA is TGCGCCAGCAGCTTGGAGAGGGGGAATAGGGATGGCTACACCTTC. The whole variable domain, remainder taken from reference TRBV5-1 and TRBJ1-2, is KAGVTQTPRYLIKTRGQQVTLSCSPISGHRSVSWYQQTPGQGLQFLFEYFSETQRNKGNFPGRFSGRQFSNSRSEMNVSTLELGDSALYLCASSLERGNRDGYTFGSGTRLTVV.

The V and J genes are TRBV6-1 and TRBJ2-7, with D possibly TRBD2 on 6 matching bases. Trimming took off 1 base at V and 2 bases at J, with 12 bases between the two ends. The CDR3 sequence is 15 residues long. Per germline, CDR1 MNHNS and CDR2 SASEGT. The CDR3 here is CASSEEGTGAYEQYF. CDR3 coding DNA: TGTGCCAGCAGTGAAGAGGGGACGGGGGCCTACGAGCAGTACTTC.

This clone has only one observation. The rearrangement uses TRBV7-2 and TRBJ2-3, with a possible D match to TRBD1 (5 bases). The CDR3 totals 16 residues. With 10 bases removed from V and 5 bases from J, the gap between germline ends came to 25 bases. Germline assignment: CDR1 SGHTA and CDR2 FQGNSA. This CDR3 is CAIKTAGQGNKDTQYF. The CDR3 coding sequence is TGTGCCATCAAAACAGCAGGCCAGGGCAACAAAGATACGCAGTATTTT.

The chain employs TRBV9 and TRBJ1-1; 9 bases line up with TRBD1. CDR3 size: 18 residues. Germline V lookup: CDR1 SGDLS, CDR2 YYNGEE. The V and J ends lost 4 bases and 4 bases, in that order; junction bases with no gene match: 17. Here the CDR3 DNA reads TGTGCCAGCAGCTTGACCTCTTGGGACAGGGCTTTGGGCACTGAAGCTTTCTTT. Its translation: CASSLTSWDRALGTEAFF.

The CDR3 bases are TGTGCCAGCTCACCCCAGACAGGGGCTGACTACGAGCAGTACTTC. Protein sequence: CASSPQTGADYEQYF. The V gene is TRBV18, the J gene TRBJ2-7; TRBD1 matches 8 bases. The CDR3 spans 15 residues. Trimming cost V 3 bases and J 3 bases; bases outside gene matches: 7. Per the germline V gene, CDR1 is KGHSH and CDR2 is LQKENI.

CDR3 DNA: TGTGCCAGCAGCTCAACACTGAACACTGAAGCTTTCTTT. As protein: CASSSTLNTEAFF. The chain uses TRBV6-1 and TRBJ1-1, with D hard to call. Trimming took 6 bases from V and 0 from J, leaving 8 bases between them. Germline assignment: CDR1 MNHNS and CDR2 SASEGT. The length of the CDR3 is 13 residues.

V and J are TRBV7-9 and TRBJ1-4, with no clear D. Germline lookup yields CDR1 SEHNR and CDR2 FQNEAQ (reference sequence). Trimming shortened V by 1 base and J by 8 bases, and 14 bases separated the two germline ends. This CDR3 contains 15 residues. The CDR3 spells CASSLGYGSSEKLFF. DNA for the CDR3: TGTGCCAGCAGCTTAGGATATGGGAGCAGCGAAAAACTGTTTTTT.

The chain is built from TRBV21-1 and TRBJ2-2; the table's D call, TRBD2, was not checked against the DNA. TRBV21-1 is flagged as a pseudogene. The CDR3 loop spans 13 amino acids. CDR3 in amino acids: CASIGGRSGELFF. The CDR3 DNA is TGTGCCAGCATTGGAGGTCGATCCGGGGAGCTGTTTTTT.

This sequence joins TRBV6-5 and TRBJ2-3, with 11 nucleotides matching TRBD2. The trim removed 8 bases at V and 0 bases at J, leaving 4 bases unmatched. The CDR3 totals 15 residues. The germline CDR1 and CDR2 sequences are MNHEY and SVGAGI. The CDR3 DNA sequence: TGTGCCAGCCGGGCTAGCGGGGGGAGCACAGATACGCAGTATTTT. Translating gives CASRASGGSTDTQYF.

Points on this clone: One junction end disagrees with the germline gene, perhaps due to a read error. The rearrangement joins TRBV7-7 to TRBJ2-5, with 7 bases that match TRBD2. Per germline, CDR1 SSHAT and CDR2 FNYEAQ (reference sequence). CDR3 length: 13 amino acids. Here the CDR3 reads CASSREVRETQYF. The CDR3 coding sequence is TGTGCTAGCAGCCGGGAGGTGAGAGAGACCCAGTACTTC.

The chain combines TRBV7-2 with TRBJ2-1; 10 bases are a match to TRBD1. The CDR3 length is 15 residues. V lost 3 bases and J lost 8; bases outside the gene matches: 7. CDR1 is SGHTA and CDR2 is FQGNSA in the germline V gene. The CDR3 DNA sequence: TGTGCCAGCAGCTTTGACAGGGGGCTTTACTATGAGCAGTTCTTC. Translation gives CASSFDRGLYYEQFF. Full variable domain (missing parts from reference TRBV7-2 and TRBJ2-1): GAGVSQSPSNKVTEKGKDVELRCDPISGHTALYWYRQSLGQGLEFLIYFQGNSAPDKSGLPSDRFSAERTGGSVSTLTIQRTQQEDSAVYLCASSFDRGLYYEQFFGPGTRLTVL.

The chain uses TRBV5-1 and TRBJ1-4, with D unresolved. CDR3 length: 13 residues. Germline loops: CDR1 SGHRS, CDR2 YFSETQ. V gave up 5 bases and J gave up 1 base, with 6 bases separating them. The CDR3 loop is CASRAGTNEKLFF. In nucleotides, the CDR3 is TGCGCCAGCAGAGCTGGAACTAATGAAAAACTGTTTTTT.

The CDR3 is CALTGRSYEQYF. CDR3 nucleotide sequence: TGTGCCCTGACCGGCCGTTCCTACGAGCAGTACTTC. The chain uses TRBV30 and TRBJ2-7; D unclear. The CDR3 loop spans 12 amino acids. The V gene lost 8 bases and the J gene lost 1 base, with 12 bases spanning the gap. CDR1 is GTSNPN, CDR2 SVGIG, per germline (reference sequence).

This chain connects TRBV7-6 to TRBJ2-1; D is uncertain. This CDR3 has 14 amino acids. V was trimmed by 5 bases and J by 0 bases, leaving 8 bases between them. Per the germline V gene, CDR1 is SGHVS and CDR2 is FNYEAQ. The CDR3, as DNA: TGTGCCAGCAGCCTATTCAGCTCCTACAATGAGCAGTTCTTC. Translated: CASSLFSSYNEQFF. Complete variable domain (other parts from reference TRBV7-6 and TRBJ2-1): GAGVSQSPRYKVTKRGQDVALRCDPISGHVSLYWYRQALGQGPEFLTYFNYEAQQDKSGLPNDRFSAERPEGSISTLTIQRTEQRDSAMYRCASSLFSSYNEQFFGPGTRLTVL.

CDR3 nucleotide sequence: TGTGCCAGTAGTCCCGTCGACAGGCATCACACTGAAGCTTTCTTT. Residues: CASSPVDRHHTEAFF. The genes are TRBV19 and TRBJ1-1; the D gene is possibly TRBD1 (6 bases). The CDR3 covers 15 residues. Trimming left V 5 bases short and J 3 bases short, with 16 bases between. The germline CDR1 and CDR2 sequences are LNHDA and SQIVND (reference sequence).

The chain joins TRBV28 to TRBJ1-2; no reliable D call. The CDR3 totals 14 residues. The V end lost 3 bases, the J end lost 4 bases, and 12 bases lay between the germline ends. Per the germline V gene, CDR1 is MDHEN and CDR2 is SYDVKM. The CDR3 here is CASSLEASPYGYTF. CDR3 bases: TGTGCCAGCAGTTTGGAGGCGTCCCCCTATGGCTACACCTTC.

The CDR3 DNA reads as TGTGCCAGCAGCTCAGAGATGGGCAATCAGCCCCAGCATTTT. Residues: CASSSEMGNQPQHF. J is TRBJ1-5 and V is TRBV5-6, with no clear D. The CDR3 is made up of 14 amino acids. Germline V lookup: CDR1 SGHDT, CDR2 YYEEEE. The V and J ends lost 3 bases and 2 bases respectively, with 9 bases between them.

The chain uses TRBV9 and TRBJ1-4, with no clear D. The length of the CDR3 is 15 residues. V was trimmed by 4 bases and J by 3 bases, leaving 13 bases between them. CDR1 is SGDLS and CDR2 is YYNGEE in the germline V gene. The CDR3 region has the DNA TGTGCCAGCAGCCCCGGAGGGAACTCTAATGAAAAACTGTTTTTT. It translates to CASSPGGNSNEKLFF.

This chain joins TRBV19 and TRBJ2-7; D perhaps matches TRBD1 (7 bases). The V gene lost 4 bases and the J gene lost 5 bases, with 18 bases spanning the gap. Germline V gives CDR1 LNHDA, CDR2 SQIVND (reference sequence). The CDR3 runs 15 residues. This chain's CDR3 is CASSTRQGGVHEQYF. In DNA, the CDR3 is TGTGCCAGTAGTACCCGACAGGGCGGGGTCCACGAGCAGTACTTC.

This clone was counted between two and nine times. The CDR3 here is CASSLGPTLTDTQYF. CDR3 DNA sequence: TGTGCCAGCAGCCTGGGACCTACCCTCACAGATACGCAGTATTTT. This sequence joins TRBV9 and TRBJ2-3, with D tentatively TRBD1 or TRBD2 (5 bases each). Germline values: CDR1 SGDLS, CDR2 YYNGEE. The V end lost 4 bases, the J end lost 2 bases, and 14 bases lay between the germline ends. The CDR3 loop spans 15 amino acids.